Listed below are T cell receptor beta chains from one sample, sequenced in a study of shared clonotypes between healthy human individuals. Data came from immunoSEQ multiplex PCR; TCRdb stores just in-frame clones and leaves some out. The data contain 650,000 to 750,000 clones, roughly 70% of them singletons. The specimen sequenced was memory CD4+ T cells sorted from blood. The source is a woman in her twenties or thirties in good health. Each CDR3 is given with its conserved first and last residue. Each record gives: V gene, J gene, clone size, D gene, CDR3 DNA, CDR3 protein. A D gene is named only where the DNA matches it firmly. A row's size may be missing; if present it is once, few, many or a size class.

V gene: TRBV5-8
J gene: TRBJ2-2
clone size: NA
D gene: NA
CDR3 DNA: TGTGCCAGCAGACCAGGTGTCCGGAACACCGGGGAGCTGTTTTTT
CDR3 protein: CASRPGVRNTGELFF

V gene: TRBV4-1
J gene: TRBJ1-5
clone size: once
D gene: NA
CDR3 DNA: TGCGCCAGCAGCCAAGATAGCCGTAGCAATCAGCCCCAGCATTTT
CDR3 protein: CASSQDSRSNQPQHF

V gene: TRBV27
J gene: TRBJ1-5
clone size: NA
D gene: NA
CDR3 DNA: TGTGCCAGCAGTTTATGGGGGGCGGACCAGCCCCAGCATTTT
CDR3 protein: CASSLWGADQPQHF

V gene: TRBV6-5
J gene: TRBJ2-1
clone size: NA
D gene: TRBD1
CDR3 DNA: TGTGCCAGCAGTTTGGGGACAGGACACAATGAGCAGTTCTTC
CDR3 protein: CASSLGTGHNEQFF

V gene: TRBV30
J gene: TRBJ2-7
clone size: NA
D gene: TRBD2
CDR3 DNA: TGTGCCTGGAGTCGGCTAGCGGGCTACGAGCAGTACTTC
CDR3 protein: CAWSRLAGYEQYF

V gene: TRBV25-1
J gene: TRBJ1-1
clone size: few
D gene: TRBD1
CDR3 DNA: TGTGCCAGCAGTGCAAAAAGACAGGGGAACACTGAAGCTTTCTTT
CDR3 protein: CASSAKRQGNTEAFF

V gene: TRBV9
J gene: TRBJ1-2
clone size: NA
D gene: NA
CDR3 DNA: TGTGCCAGCAGCGTAGGTCACGCCGGGAACTATGGCTACACCTTC
CDR3 protein: CASSVGHAGNYGYTF

V gene: TRBV25-1
J gene: TRBJ2-1
clone size: few
D gene: NA
CDR3 DNA: TGTGCCAGCACGAGGGGCGGGGCAACGTACAATGAGCAGTTCTTC
CDR3 protein: CASTRGGATYNEQFF

V gene: TRBV28
J gene: TRBJ1-2
clone size: few
D gene: TRBD1
CDR3 DNA: TGTGCCAGCGGGACAGGCGGGTCGCTGTATGGCTACACCTTC
CDR3 protein: CASGTGGSLYGYTF

V gene: TRBV29-1
J gene: TRBJ1-5
clone size: NA
D gene: TRBD1
CDR3 DNA: TGCAGCGCTGGACAGGGGGAGGGCAATCAGCCCCAGCATTTT
CDR3 protein: CSAGQGEGNQPQHF

V gene: TRBV6-6
J gene: TRBJ1-5
clone size: many
D gene: NA
CDR3 DNA: TGTGCCAGCAGTTACGGGAGCAATCAGCCCCAGCATTTT
CDR3 protein: CASSYGSNQPQHF

V gene: TRBV27
J gene: TRBJ1-2
clone size: NA
D gene: TRBD1
CDR3 DNA: TGTGCCAGCAGTCGAGGACAGGGTTTTGGCTACACCTTC
CDR3 protein: CASSRGQGFGYTF

V gene: TRBV2
J gene: TRBJ1-4
clone size: few
D gene: TRBD1
CDR3 DNA: TGTGCCAGCAGGGGAACAGGGGGGTCGGAAAAACTGTTTTTT
CDR3 protein: CASRGTGGSEKLFF

V gene: TRBV10-3
J gene: TRBJ1-2
clone size: NA
D gene: TRBD1
CDR3 DNA: TGTGCCATCAGTGAGGCGGGCGCCGGGACAGACTATGGCTACACCTTC
CDR3 protein: CAISEAGAGTDYGYTF

V gene: TRBV18
J gene: TRBJ1-4
clone size: NA
D gene: NA
CDR3 DNA: TGTGCCAGCTCACAAGACGCAACTAATGAAAAACTGTTTTTT
CDR3 protein: CASSQDATNEKLFF

V gene: TRBV27
J gene: TRBJ2-2
clone size: NA
D gene: TRBD1
CDR3 DNA: TGTGCCAGCAGGCGGACAGGGGGTAACACCGGGGAGCTGTTTTTT
CDR3 protein: CASRRTGGNTGELFF

V gene: TRBV18
J gene: TRBJ2-5
clone size: few
D gene: NA
CDR3 DNA: TGTGCCAGCTCACCCTCCGGGGAGACCCAGTACTTC
CDR3 protein: CASSPSGETQYF

V gene: TRBV6-5
J gene: TRBJ2-2
clone size: NA
D gene: TRBD2
CDR3 DNA: TGTGCCAGCCGGCGGGAGAGGGACACCGGGGAGCTGTTTTTT
CDR3 protein: CASRRERDTGELFF

V gene: TRBV7-9
J gene: TRBJ2-1
clone size: NA
D gene: NA
CDR3 DNA: TGTGCCAGCAGCGTGGTGCAGGGCAATGAGCAGTTCTTC
CDR3 protein: CASSVVQGNEQFF

V gene: TRBV29-1
J gene: TRBJ1-1
clone size: once
D gene: NA
CDR3 DNA: TGCAGCGTTGACAGGTCGAACACTGAAGCTTTCTTT
CDR3 protein: CSVDRSNTEAFF

V gene: TRBV4-2
J gene: TRBJ2-1
clone size: few
D gene: TRBD1
CDR3 DNA: TGTGCCAGCAGCACACTACGACAGGGGAGAAATGAGCAGTTCTTC
CDR3 protein: CASSTLRQGRNEQFF

V gene: TRBV27
J gene: TRBJ2-5
clone size: once
D gene: TRBD1
CDR3 DNA: TGTGCCAGCAGCCGGACAGGGGGTACTTCCACCGAACTTTCGTCCCAGTACTTC
CDR3 protein: CASSRTGGTSTELSSQYF

V gene: TRBV28
J gene: TRBJ2-7
clone size: NA
D gene: NA
CDR3 DNA: TGTGCCAGCAGTTTATGGGGCCGAGGGATGGGGCCCTACGAGCAGTACTTC
CDR3 protein: CASSLWGRGMGPYEQYF

V gene: TRBV4-1
J gene: TRBJ1-4
clone size: NA
D gene: TRBD1
CDR3 DNA: TGCGCCAGCAGCAAGACAGGGGGAAGAAATGAAAAACTGTTTTTT
CDR3 protein: CASSKTGGRNEKLFF

V gene: TRBV5-6
J gene: TRBJ2-7
clone size: few
D gene: TRBD1
CDR3 DNA: TGTGCCAGCAACGCTTTGGACAGGGCCGAGCAGTACTTC
CDR3 protein: CASNALDRAEQYF

V gene: TRBV28
J gene: TRBJ1-2
clone size: NA
D gene: TRBD1
CDR3 DNA: TGTGCCAGCAGTCCTTCCACAGGGGGTGGCTATGGCTACACCTTC
CDR3 protein: CASSPSTGGGYGYTF

V gene: TRBV18
J gene: TRBJ2-5
clone size: NA
D gene: NA
CDR3 DNA: TGTGCCAGCTCACCACCGGGGAGTCAAGAGACCCAGTACTTC
CDR3 protein: CASSPPGSQETQYF

V gene: TRBV7-3
J gene: TRBJ2-1
clone size: NA
D gene: TRBD2
CDR3 DNA: TGTGCCAGCAGCTCAAGCGGGAGGTCTGAGCAGTTCTTC
CDR3 protein: CASSSSGRSEQFF

V gene: TRBV29-1
J gene: TRBJ2-1
clone size: once
D gene: TRBD2
CDR3 DNA: TGCAGCGTTCGGACTAGCGGATACAATGAGCAGTTCTTC
CDR3 protein: CSVRTSGYNEQFF

V gene: TRBV5-1
J gene: TRBJ1-3
clone size: NA
D gene: TRBD1
CDR3 DNA: TGCGCCAGCAGCCCAGGGGGTCCCCCTGGAAACACCATATATTTT
CDR3 protein: CASSPGGPPGNTIYF

V gene: TRBV28
J gene: TRBJ1-2
clone size: few
D gene: NA
CDR3 DNA: TGTGCCAGCAGTTCTTTCGACGGCGGACTCATAAGAGGCTACACCTTC
CDR3 protein: CASSSFDGGLIRGYTF

V gene: TRBV5-1
J gene: TRBJ1-3
clone size: NA
D gene: NA
CDR3 DNA: TGCGCCAGCAGTCAGGACAGCCCTGGAAACACCATATATTTT
CDR3 protein: CASSQDSPGNTIYF

V gene: TRBV27
J gene: TRBJ2-5
clone size: NA
D gene: NA
CDR3 DNA: TGTGCCAGCAGTCCCAAGCTAGCGATAGCCAAAGAGACCCAGTACTTC
CDR3 protein: CASSPKLAIAKETQYF

V gene: TRBV6-6
J gene: TRBJ2-2
clone size: NA
D gene: NA
CDR3 DNA: TGTGCCAGCAGAATAGGGGAACCCGGGGAGCTGTTTTTT
CDR3 protein: CASRIGEPGELFF

V gene: TRBV28
J gene: TRBJ2-7
clone size: once
D gene: TRBD2
CDR3 DNA: TGTGCCGGCCAGAGTGCGGGGGAGGGATACGAGCAGTACTTC
CDR3 protein: CAGQSAGEGYEQYF

V gene: TRBV11-3
J gene: TRBJ1-4
clone size: NA
D gene: NA
CDR3 DNA: TGTGCCAGCAGCTTAGGGAGCTCGGGCGGTAAAAAACTGTTTTTT
CDR3 protein: CASSLGSSGGKKLFF